This T cell receptor (beta chain) emerged from a study of blood T cell repertoires in COVID-19. Overall study context: The United States, Italy and Spain provided the acute and convalescent COVID-19 samples. Sources were T cells, B-cell-depleted T cells, or PBMCs; the material itself was cDNA or gDNA.

Germline CDR1 SGHAT, CDR2 FQDESV (reference sequence). V lost 4 bases and J 4 bases, leaving 16 bases between the germline ends. CDR3 length: 15 residues. Per the original methods: Estimated nucleated cell counts came from reference gene primer amplification. Only in-frame clones appear in the TCRdb table, and some are missing; sequencing was by immunoSEQ multiplex PCR. V and J calls and clone size follow that table, whereas D and trimming were derived from the DNA. The sample consists of 35,000 to 40,000 clones, 90% of them appearing once. The clonotype comes from a man aged 70 or older with acute or convalescent COVID-19. This chain joins TRBV11-1 and TRBJ2-5; possible D gene TRBD1, 5 bases. Sequenced material: peripheral blood. CDR3 in amino acids: CASSSEFSRVETQYF. The CDR3 DNA follows: TGTGCCAGCAGCTCAGAATTTTCCAGGGTAGAGACCCAGTACTTC. Full variable domain (rest looked up from reference TRBV11-1 and TRBJ2-5): EAEVAQSPRYKITEKSQAVAFWCDPISGHATLYWYRQILGQGPELLVQFQDESVVDDSQLPKDRFSAERLKGVDSTLKIQPAELGDSAMYLCASSSEFSRVETQYFGPGTRLLVL.